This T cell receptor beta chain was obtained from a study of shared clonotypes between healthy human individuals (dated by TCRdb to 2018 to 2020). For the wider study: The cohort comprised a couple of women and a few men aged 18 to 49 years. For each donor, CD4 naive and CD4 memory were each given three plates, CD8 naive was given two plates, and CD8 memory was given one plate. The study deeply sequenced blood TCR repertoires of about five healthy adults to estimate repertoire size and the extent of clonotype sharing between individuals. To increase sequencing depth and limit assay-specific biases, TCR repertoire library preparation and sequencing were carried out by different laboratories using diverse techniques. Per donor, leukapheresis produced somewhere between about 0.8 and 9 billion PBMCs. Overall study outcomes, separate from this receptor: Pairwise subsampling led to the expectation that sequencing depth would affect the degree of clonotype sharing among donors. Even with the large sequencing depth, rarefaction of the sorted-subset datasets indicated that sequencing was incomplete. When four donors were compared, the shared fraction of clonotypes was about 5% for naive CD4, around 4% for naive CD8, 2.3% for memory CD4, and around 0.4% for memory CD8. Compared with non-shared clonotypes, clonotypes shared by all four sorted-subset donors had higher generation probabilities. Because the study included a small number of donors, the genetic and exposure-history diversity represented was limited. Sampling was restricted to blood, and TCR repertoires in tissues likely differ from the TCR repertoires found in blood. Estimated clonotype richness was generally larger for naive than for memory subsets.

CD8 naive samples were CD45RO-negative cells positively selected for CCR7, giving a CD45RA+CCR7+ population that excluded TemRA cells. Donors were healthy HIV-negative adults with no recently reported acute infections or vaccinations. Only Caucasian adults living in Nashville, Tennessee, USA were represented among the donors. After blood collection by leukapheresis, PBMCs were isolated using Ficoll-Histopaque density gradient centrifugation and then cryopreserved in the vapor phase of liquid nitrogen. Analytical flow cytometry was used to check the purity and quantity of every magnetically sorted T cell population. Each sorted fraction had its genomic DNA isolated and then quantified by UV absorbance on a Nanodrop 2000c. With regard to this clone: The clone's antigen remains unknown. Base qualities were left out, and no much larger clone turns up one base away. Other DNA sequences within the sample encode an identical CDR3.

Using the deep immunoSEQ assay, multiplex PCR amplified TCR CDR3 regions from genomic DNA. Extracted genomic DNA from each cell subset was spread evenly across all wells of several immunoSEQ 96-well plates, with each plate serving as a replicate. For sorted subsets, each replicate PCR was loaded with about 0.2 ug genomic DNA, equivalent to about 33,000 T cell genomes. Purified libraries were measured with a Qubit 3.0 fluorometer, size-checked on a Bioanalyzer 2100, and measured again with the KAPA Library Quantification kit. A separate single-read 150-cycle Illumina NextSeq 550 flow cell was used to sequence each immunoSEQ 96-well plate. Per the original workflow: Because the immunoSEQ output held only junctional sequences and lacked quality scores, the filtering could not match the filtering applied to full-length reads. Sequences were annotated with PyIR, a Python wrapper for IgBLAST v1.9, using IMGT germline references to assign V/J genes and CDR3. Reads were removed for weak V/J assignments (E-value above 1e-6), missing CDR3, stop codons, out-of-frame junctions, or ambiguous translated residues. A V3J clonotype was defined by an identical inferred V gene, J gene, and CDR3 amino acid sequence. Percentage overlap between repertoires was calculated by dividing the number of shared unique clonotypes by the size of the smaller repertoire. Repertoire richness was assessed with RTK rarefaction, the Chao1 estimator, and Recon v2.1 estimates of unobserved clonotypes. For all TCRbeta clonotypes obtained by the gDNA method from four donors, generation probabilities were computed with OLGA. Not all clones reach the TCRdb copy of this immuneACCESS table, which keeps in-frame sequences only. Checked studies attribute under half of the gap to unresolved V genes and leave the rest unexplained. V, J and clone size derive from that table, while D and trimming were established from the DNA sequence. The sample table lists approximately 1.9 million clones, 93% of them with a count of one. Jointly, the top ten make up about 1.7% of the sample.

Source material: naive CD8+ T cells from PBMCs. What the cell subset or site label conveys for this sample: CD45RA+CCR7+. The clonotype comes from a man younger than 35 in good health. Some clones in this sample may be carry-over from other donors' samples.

The CDR3 region reads CASSFLRGEQFF. The nucleotide sequence is TGTGCCAGCAGCTTTTTACGCGGTGAGCAGTTCTTC. The V and J genes are TRBV7-3 and TRBJ2-1; no D gene is confidently identified. The germline V gene sets CDR1 to SGHTA and CDR2 to FQGTGA. The junction carries 9 bases between V and J, which are trimmed by 3 bases and 9 bases respectively. Including cysteine and phenylalanine, the CDR3 has 12 amino acids. The sequence is cut down to CDR3 DNA, 36 bases in frame from base 1. Here the CDR3 is joined to the reference TRBV7-3 and TRBJ2-1 genes, and the full variable domain is: GAGVSQTPSNKVTEKGKYVELRCDPISGHTALYWYRQSLGQGPEFLIYFQGTGAADDSGLPNDRFFAVRPEGSVSTLKIQRTERGDSAVYLCASSFLRGEQFFGPGTRLTVL.